This T cell receptor (beta chain) stems from a study of T cells and Merkel cell carcinoma outcomes. Study-wide results and limits: Reportedly, T-cell repertoire with density predicts Merkel cell carcinoma outcomes.

Clones were read by immunoSEQ multiplex PCR, and TCRdb kept only the in-frame ones, dropping some. Of 14,000 or so clones listed, just under 95% are singletons. With respect to this clone: Its target is unknown.

The germline gives CDR1 LGHNA, CDR2 YSLEER. The CDR3 extends over 15 amino acids. V dropped 4 bases and J dropped 2 bases, with 12 bases sitting between them. The material sequenced was tumor tissue from Merkel cell carcinoma. The clonotype was recovered from a human donor with Merkel cell carcinoma. The rearrangement uses TRBV4-3 and TRBJ2-1; weak D call: TRBD2 (6 bases). The CDR3 bases are TGCGCCAGCAGCCTCTTAGCGGATACCTACAATGAGCAGTTCTTC. Translated, it gives CASSLLADTYNEQFF.